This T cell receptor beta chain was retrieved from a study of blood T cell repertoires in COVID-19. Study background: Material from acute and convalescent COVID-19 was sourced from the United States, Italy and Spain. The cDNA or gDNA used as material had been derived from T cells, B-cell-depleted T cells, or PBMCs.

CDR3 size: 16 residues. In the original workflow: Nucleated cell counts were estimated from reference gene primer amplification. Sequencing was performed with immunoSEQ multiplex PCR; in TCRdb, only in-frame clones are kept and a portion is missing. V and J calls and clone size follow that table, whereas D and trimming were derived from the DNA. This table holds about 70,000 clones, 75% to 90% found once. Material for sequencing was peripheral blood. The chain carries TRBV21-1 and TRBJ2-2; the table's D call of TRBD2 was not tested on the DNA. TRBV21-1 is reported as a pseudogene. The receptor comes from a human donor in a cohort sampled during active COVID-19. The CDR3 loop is CASSKATGKNTGELFF. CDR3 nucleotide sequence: TGTGCCAGCAGCAAAGCCACGGGTAAGAACACCGGGGAGCTGTTTTTT.